A selection of T cell receptor beta chains follows, all from one sample in a study of blood T cells in healthy people across ages. TCRdb reprocessed the 5' RACE reads with MiXCR, giving one entry per CDR3 protein. The data show 650,000 to 700,000 distinct CDR3 sequences, with under 65% seen just once and roughly 13% held by the top ten. Sequenced input: blood. The receptor set was obtained from an elderly woman in good health. Each CDR3 is given with its conserved first and last residue. A D gene is named only where the DNA matches it firmly. A clone size is listed for some rows: how often the clone was seen (once, few, many), or a class if it is expanded.

d_gene: TRBD1; j_gene: TRBJ1-2; v_gene: TRBV29-1; len: 12; abundance: NA; CDR3nt: TGCAGCGTTGCTGGACAGGGGACTGGCTACACCTTC; CDR3aa: CSVAGQGTGYTF
d_gene: NA; j_gene: TRBJ1-2; v_gene: TRBV28; len: 16; abundance: NA; CDR3nt: TGTGCCAGCAGCTACAGTCCCAGGGGCCGAGATCGTGGCTACACCTTC; CDR3aa: CASSYSPRGRDRGYTF
d_gene: NA; j_gene: TRBJ2-7; v_gene: TRBV5-1; len: 16; abundance: NA; CDR3nt: TGCGCCAGCAGCTTGTCAAGCGGCACGTCCTACAATGAGCAGTACTTC; CDR3aa: CASSLSSGTSYNEQYF
d_gene: NA; j_gene: TRBJ2-7; v_gene: TRBV7-2; len: 16; abundance: NA; CDR3nt: TGTGCCAGCAGCTTTAAGGTCGGGCAGGGTGCCTACGAGCAGTACTTC; CDR3aa: CASSFKVGQGAYEQYF
d_gene: NA; j_gene: TRBJ2-1; v_gene: TRBV20-1; len: 18; abundance: NA; CDR3nt: TGCAGTGCTAGAGAGGTGACCGGGGGCTCATTTTCCTACAATGAGCAGTTCTTC; CDR3aa: CSAREVTGGSFSYNEQFF
d_gene: TRBD1; j_gene: TRBJ2-3; v_gene: TRBV29-1; len: 17; abundance: NA; CDR3nt: TGCAGCGTTGAAACGAGGGTAGGACAGGGGGGCACAGATACGCAGTATTTT; CDR3aa: CSVETRVGQGGTDTQYF
d_gene: TRBD2; j_gene: TRBJ2-1; v_gene: TRBV20-1; len: 15; abundance: NA; CDR3nt: TGCAGTGCTAGAGATTTGTCGGGAGGGGACAATGAGCAGTTCTTC; CDR3aa: CSARDLSGGDNEQFF
d_gene: TRBD1; j_gene: TRBJ2-5; v_gene: TRBV11-2; len: 16; abundance: NA; CDR3nt: TGTGCCAGCAGCTTAGTCTTGGGACAGGGAAAAGAGACCCAGTACTTC; CDR3aa: CASSLVLGQGKETQYF
d_gene: TRBD2; j_gene: TRBJ2-3; v_gene: TRBV3-1; len: 17; abundance: many; CDR3nt: TGTGCCAGCAGCCAACGGACTAGCGGATACCTTGAAGATACGCAGTATTTT; CDR3aa: CASSQRTSGYLEDTQYF
d_gene: NA; j_gene: TRBJ2-1; v_gene: TRBV2; len: 11; abundance: many; CDR3nt: TGTGCCAGCAGCTCACTGGGGAGGAAGTTCTTC; CDR3aa: CASSSLGRKFF
d_gene: NA; j_gene: TRBJ2-1; v_gene: TRBV2; len: 12; abundance: NA; CDR3nt: TGTGCCAGCAGTGAAGAGGGAGCAAAGCAGTTCTTC; CDR3aa: CASSEEGAKQFF
d_gene: NA; j_gene: TRBJ2-1; v_gene: TRBV9; len: 15; abundance: many; CDR3nt: TGTGCCAGCAGCGTAGGGGACGGCTCCTACAATGAGCAGTTCTTC; CDR3aa: CASSVGDGSYNEQFF
d_gene: NA; j_gene: TRBJ2-5; v_gene: TRBV10-2; len: 11; abundance: NA; CDR3nt: TGCGCCAGCAGTGAAGTGAAGACCCAGTACTTC; CDR3aa: CASSEVKTQYF
d_gene: TRBD1; j_gene: TRBJ2-7; v_gene: TRBV24-1; len: 17; abundance: NA; CDR3nt: TGTGCCACCAGTGATCCCCACTGGGGGACAGGGGCCTACGAGCAGTACTTC; CDR3aa: CATSDPHWGTGAYEQYF
d_gene: NA; j_gene: TRBJ1-2; v_gene: TRBV25-1; len: 14; abundance: NA; CDR3nt: TGTGCCAGCAGTGAACTAACAGTGGGATACGGCTACACCTTC; CDR3aa: CASSELTVGYGYTF
d_gene: NA; j_gene: TRBJ2-3; v_gene: TRBV11-2; len: 17; abundance: NA; CDR3nt: TGTGCCAGCAGCTTAGCCCTGACGTCTAGGGGCACAGATACGCAGTATTTT; CDR3aa: CASSLALTSRGTDTQYF
d_gene: NA; j_gene: TRBJ2-2; v_gene: TRBV6-5; len: 15; abundance: once; CDR3nt: TGTGCCAGCAGTTACTCGAGGGGTATGGGCGGGGAGCTGTTTTTT; CDR3aa: CASSYSRGMGGELFF
d_gene: NA; j_gene: TRBJ2-5; v_gene: TRBV5-1; len: 15; abundance: NA; CDR3nt: TGCGCCAGCAGTTTAGAGGGGACACTTCAAGAGACCCAGTACTTC; CDR3aa: CASSLEGTLQETQYF
d_gene: TRBD2; j_gene: TRBJ2-5; v_gene: TRBV7-2; len: 13; abundance: many; CDR3nt: TGTGCCAGCAGGATGGGACTAACGGAGACCCAGTACTTC; CDR3aa: CASRMGLTETQYF
d_gene: NA; j_gene: TRBJ2-1; v_gene: TRBV11-3; len: 14; abundance: NA; CDR3nt: TGTGCCAGCAGCTTAGGGGGTGGGCTCAATGAGCAGTTCTTC; CDR3aa: CASSLGGGLNEQFF
d_gene: TRBD1; j_gene: TRBJ1-2; v_gene: TRBV11-2; len: 18; abundance: NA; CDR3nt: TGTGCCAGCAGCTCGTTGCGCGAGGGACAGGGCAGGACCTATGGCTACACCTTC; CDR3aa: CASSSLREGQGRTYGYTF
d_gene: TRBD2; j_gene: TRBJ2-3; v_gene: TRBV12-3/TRBV12-4; len: 16; abundance: few; CDR3nt: TGTGCCAGCCTCCCCCAGGGACTAGCGGGAGCGAATACGCAGTATTTT; CDR3aa: CASLPQGLAGANTQYF
d_gene: TRBD1; j_gene: TRBJ2-1; v_gene: TRBV27; len: 15; abundance: NA; CDR3nt: TGTGCCAGCAGGCCGGGACAGGGGGCTAGGAATGGGCAGTTCTTC; CDR3aa: CASRPGQGARNGQFF
d_gene: NA; j_gene: TRBJ2-1; v_gene: TRBV28; len: 15; abundance: NA; CDR3nt: TGTGCCAGCAGTTTTCTACAGGGCGGTCCGAATGAGCAGTTCTTC; CDR3aa: CASSFLQGGPNEQFF
d_gene: NA; j_gene: TRBJ2-7; v_gene: TRBV2; len: 14; abundance: many; CDR3nt: TGTGCCAGCAGTGCCACGTGGGAGACGTACGAGCAGTACTTC; CDR3aa: CASSATWETYEQYF
d_gene: NA; j_gene: TRBJ1-1; v_gene: TRBV7-2; len: 18; abundance: NA; CDR3nt: TGTGCCAGCAGCTTAGAGTTGTGGGGGACCAGATTTGGCACTGAAGCTTTCTTT; CDR3aa: CASSLELWGTRFGTEAFF
d_gene: TRBD1; j_gene: TRBJ1-2; v_gene: TRBV4-2; len: 15; abundance: NA; CDR3nt: TGTGCCAGCAGCCAGGACGGACAGGGGGCGTACGGCTACACCTTC; CDR3aa: CASSQDGQGAYGYTF
d_gene: NA; j_gene: TRBJ2-5; v_gene: TRBV20-1; len: 12; abundance: few; CDR3nt: TGCAGTGCTAACCCCCTGGGGGAGACCCAGTACTTC; CDR3aa: CSANPLGETQYF
d_gene: TRBD1; j_gene: TRBJ1-1; v_gene: TRBV12-3/TRBV12-4; len: 15; abundance: NA; CDR3nt: TGTGCCAGCAGTCTCCACAGGGGTGAGAACACTGAAGCTTTCTTT; CDR3aa: CASSLHRGENTEAFF
d_gene: NA; j_gene: TRBJ1-6; v_gene: TRBV3-1; len: 13; abundance: few; CDR3nt: TGTGCCAGCAGCTCTACAGGGATCTCACCCCTCCACTTT; CDR3aa: CASSSTGISPLHF
d_gene: NA; j_gene: TRBJ2-6; v_gene: TRBV4-1; len: 20; abundance: NA; CDR3nt: TGCGCCAGCAGCCAAGGGTGGGCGCGCGGGCGAAGCTCTGGGGCCAACGTCCTGACTTTC; CDR3aa: CASSQGWARGRSSGANVLTF
d_gene: NA; j_gene: TRBJ2-7; v_gene: TRBV6-2/TRBV6-3; len: 11; abundance: NA; CDR3nt: TGTGCCAGCAAGGATCCCTACGAGCAGTACTTC; CDR3aa: CASKDPYEQYF
d_gene: TRBD1; j_gene: TRBJ1-4; v_gene: TRBV7-2; len: 16; abundance: NA; CDR3nt: TGTACCAGCAGCGCGGGACAGGGGAACGCCAATGAAAAACTGTTTTTT; CDR3aa: CTSSAGQGNANEKLFF
d_gene: NA; j_gene: TRBJ2-7; v_gene: TRBV4-1; len: 14; abundance: NA; CDR3nt: TGCGCCACCCGACTTCAGCCGACTCACTACGAGCAGTACTTC; CDR3aa: CATRLQPTHYEQYF
d_gene: TRBD2; j_gene: TRBJ2-3; v_gene: TRBV20-1; len: 14; abundance: NA; CDR3nt: TGCAGTGTTTACCGGGGGGGGGGCACAGATACGCAGTATTTT; CDR3aa: CSVYRGGGTDTQYF
d_gene: NA; j_gene: TRBJ2-7; v_gene: TRBV4-3; len: 15; abundance: NA; CDR3nt: TGCGCCAGCAGCCAAGGCAGGGGAAGGGGTTACGAGCAGTACTTC; CDR3aa: CASSQGRGRGYEQYF
d_gene: NA; j_gene: TRBJ1-2; v_gene: TRBV5-5; len: 13; abundance: many; CDR3nt: TGTGCCAGCAGCAACGGGCCTAACTATGGCTACACCTTC; CDR3aa: CASSNGPNYGYTF
d_gene: NA; j_gene: TRBJ2-2; v_gene: TRBV12-3/TRBV12-4; len: 17; abundance: NA; CDR3nt: TGTGCCAGCAGTTTGTGGGGGGCGGGAGTGGACACTGGGGAGCTGTTTTTT; CDR3aa: CASSLWGAGVDTGELFF
d_gene: TRBD1; j_gene: TRBJ2-5; v_gene: TRBV28; len: 15; abundance: once; CDR3nt: TGTGCCAGCAGGGGACAGGGGACATCCTTTGAGACCCAGTACTTC; CDR3aa: CASRGQGTSFETQYF
d_gene: TRBD1; j_gene: TRBJ1-2; v_gene: TRBV15; len: 16; abundance: NA; CDR3nt: TGTGCCACCAGCAGAGCCACCGGGACAGCCCAAAGGGGCTACACCTTC; CDR3aa: CATSRATGTAQRGYTF
d_gene: NA; j_gene: TRBJ2-3; v_gene: TRBV27; len: 14; abundance: NA; CDR3nt: TGTGCCAGCAGTCCGGGTCCCAGGGGATATACGCAGTATTTT; CDR3aa: CASSPGPRGYTQYF
d_gene: NA; j_gene: TRBJ1-5; v_gene: TRBV19; len: 14; abundance: NA; CDR3nt: TGTGCCAGTAGGCCGATGAGCAGCAATCAGCCCCAGCATTTT; CDR3aa: CASRPMSSNQPQHF
d_gene: NA; j_gene: TRBJ2-7; v_gene: TRBV20-1; len: 12; abundance: NA; CDR3nt: TGCAGTGCTAGAGGGCCCACGCGCGAGCAGTACTTC; CDR3aa: CSARGPTREQYF
d_gene: NA; j_gene: TRBJ2-4; v_gene: TRBV10-3; len: 13; abundance: NA; CDR3nt: TGTGCCAGCAGTGCCAGCGGATGGGGCATTCAGTACTTC; CDR3aa: CASSASGWGIQYF
d_gene: NA; j_gene: TRBJ2-5; v_gene: TRBV5-1; len: 14; abundance: NA; CDR3nt: TGCGCCAGCAGCTTGGCGGAGGGTCGAAAGACCCAGTACTTC; CDR3aa: CASSLAEGRKTQYF
d_gene: TRBD2; j_gene: TRBJ2-5; v_gene: TRBV24-1; len: 20; abundance: many; CDR3nt: TGTGCCACCAGTGATAAAACTAGCGGGAGGGCCGCTTTTACGCAAGAGACCCAGTACTTC; CDR3aa: CATSDKTSGRAAFTQETQYF
d_gene: TRBD1; j_gene: TRBJ2-3; v_gene: TRBV12-3/TRBV12-4; len: 16; abundance: once; CDR3nt: TGTGCCAGCAGTTTAGGCGGCCAGGGGGGCACAGATACGCAGTATTTT; CDR3aa: CASSLGGQGGTDTQYF
d_gene: NA; j_gene: TRBJ2-3; v_gene: TRBV7-9; len: 13; abundance: NA; CDR3nt: TGTGCCAAGACACAGGGTGGCACAGATACGCAGTATTTT; CDR3aa: CAKTQGGTDTQYF
d_gene: TRBD2; j_gene: TRBJ2-3; v_gene: TRBV28; len: 17; abundance: NA; CDR3nt: TGTGCCAGCAGTTTAACTACTAGCGGGCCTTACACAGATACGCAGTATTTT; CDR3aa: CASSLTTSGPYTDTQYF
d_gene: NA; j_gene: TRBJ2-7; v_gene: TRBV6-2/TRBV6-3; len: 12; abundance: NA; CDR3nt: TGTGCCAGCAGTTACGCCGGGGTCACCCAGTACTTC; CDR3aa: CASSYAGVTQYF
d_gene: NA; j_gene: TRBJ2-7; v_gene: TRBV20-1; len: 15; abundance: few; CDR3nt: TGCAGTGCTAGCCGAATCAGTGGTATCTCCAATGAGCAGTACTTC; CDR3aa: CSASRISGISNEQYF
d_gene: NA; j_gene: TRBJ1-3; v_gene: TRBV13; len: 13; abundance: NA; CDR3nt: TGTGCCAGCGGATCCCTTTCTGGAAACACCATATATTTT; CDR3aa: CASGSLSGNTIYF
d_gene: NA; j_gene: TRBJ1-4; v_gene: TRBV4-1; len: 15; abundance: NA; CDR3nt: TGCGCCAGCAGCCAAGATGATTTTGGGTATGCAAAACTGTTTTTT; CDR3aa: CASSQDDFGYAKLFF